These T cell receptor beta chains were read from a single sample in a study of shared clonotypes between healthy human individuals. Produced via immunoSEQ multiplex PCR; TCRdb's table is partial and in-frame only. The sample contains hundreds of thousands of clones, approximately 95% of which appear only once. Sequencing was performed on naive CD8+ T cells sorted from blood. These TCRs come from a woman in her 30s in good health. Each CDR3 is given with its conserved first and last residue. The order of the fields is J gene, V gene, clone size, CDR3 protein. Clone size appears in some rows only: once, few, many, or a class for an expanded clone.

.	TRBV7-9	.	CASSTRTGNYEQYF
TRBJ2-7	TRBV4-2	.	CAAGRQGYEQYF
TRBJ2-1	TRBV19	.	CASTPDQSSYNEQFF
TRBJ1-3	TRBV28	few	CASSFPSSGNTIYF
TRBJ2-7	TRBV7-2	.	CASSLEGFYEQYF
TRBJ1-1	TRBV6-5	.	CASSYLGQIDTEAFF
TRBJ2-7	TRBV27	.	CASSPRQDSYEQYF
TRBJ2-1	TRBV5-3	.	CARPGLASYNEQFF
TRBJ2-7	TRBV5-6	.	CASSLQLAHLTYEQYF
TRBJ2-2	TRBV7-9	.	CASSLGPGQGTTGELFF
TRBJ2-1	TRBV29-1	.	CSVETGSNEQFF
TRBJ2-7	TRBV6-1	.	CASSEDWGQGFYEQYF
TRBJ2-4	TRBV5-4	.	CASSSADLAKNIQYF
TRBJ2-2	TRBV27	.	CASNMIGNTGELFF
TRBJ2-7	TRBV6-5	.	CASSGGLAGVYEQYF
TRBJ1-6	TRBV4-1	.	CASSQDLGPLNSPLHF
TRBJ2-2	TRBV27	.	CASSPAVLGELFF
TRBJ2-7	TRBV5-4	.	CASSFIGGGSTYEQYF
TRBJ2-1	TRBV13	.	CASSSGLAAKISYNEQFF
TRBJ2-3	TRBV7-8	once	CASSAYSTDTQYF
TRBJ2-7	TRBV27	.	CASSTQDRVNYEQYF
TRBJ1-5	TRBV7-8	.	CASSLWQGQPQHF
TRBJ2-1	TRBV6-6	.	CASSYQDSKQFF